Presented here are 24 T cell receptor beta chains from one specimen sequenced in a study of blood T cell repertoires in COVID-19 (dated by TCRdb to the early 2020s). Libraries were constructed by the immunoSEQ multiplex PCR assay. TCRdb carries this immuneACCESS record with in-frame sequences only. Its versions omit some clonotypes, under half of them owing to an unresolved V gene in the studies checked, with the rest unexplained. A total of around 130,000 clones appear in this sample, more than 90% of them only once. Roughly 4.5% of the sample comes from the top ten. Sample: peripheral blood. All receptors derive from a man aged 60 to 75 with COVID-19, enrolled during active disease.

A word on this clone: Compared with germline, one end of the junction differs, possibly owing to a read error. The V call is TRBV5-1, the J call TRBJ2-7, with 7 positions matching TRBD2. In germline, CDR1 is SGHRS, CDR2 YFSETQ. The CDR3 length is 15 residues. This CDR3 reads CASSLGLADSYEQYF. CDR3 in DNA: TGCGCCAGCAGTTTGGGGCTAGCGGACTCCTACGAGCAGTACTTC.

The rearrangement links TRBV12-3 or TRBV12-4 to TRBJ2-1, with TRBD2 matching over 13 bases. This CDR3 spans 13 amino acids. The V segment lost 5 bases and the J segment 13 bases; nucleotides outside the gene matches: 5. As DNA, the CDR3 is TGTGCCAGCAGTCGGACTAGCGGGAGACCCCAGTTCTTC. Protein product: CASSRTSGRPQFF.

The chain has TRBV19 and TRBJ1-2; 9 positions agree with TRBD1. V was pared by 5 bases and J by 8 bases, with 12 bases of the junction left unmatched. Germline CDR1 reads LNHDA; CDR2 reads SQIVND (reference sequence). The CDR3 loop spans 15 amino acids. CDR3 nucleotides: TGTGCCAGTAGTGCCCCCGGACAGGGGAGTTGGGGCTACACCTTC. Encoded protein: CASSAPGQGSWGYTF.

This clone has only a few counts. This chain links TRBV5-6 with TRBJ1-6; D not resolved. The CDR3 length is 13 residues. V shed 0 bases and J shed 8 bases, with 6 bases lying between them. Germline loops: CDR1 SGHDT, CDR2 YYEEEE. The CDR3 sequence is CASSLGLYSPLHF. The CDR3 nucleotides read TGTGCCAGCAGCTTGGGTCTCTATTCACCCCTCCACTTT.

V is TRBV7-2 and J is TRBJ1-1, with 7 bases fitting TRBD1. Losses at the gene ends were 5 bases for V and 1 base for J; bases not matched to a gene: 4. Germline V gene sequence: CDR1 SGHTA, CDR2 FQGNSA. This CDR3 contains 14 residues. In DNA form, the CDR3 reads TGTGCCAGCAGCGGGGACAGTTCGAACACTGAAGCTTTCTTT. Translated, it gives CASSGDSSNTEAFF.

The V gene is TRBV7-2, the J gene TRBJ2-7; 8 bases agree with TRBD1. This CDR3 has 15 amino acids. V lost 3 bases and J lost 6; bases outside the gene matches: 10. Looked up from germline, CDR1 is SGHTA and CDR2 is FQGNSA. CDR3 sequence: CASSFPTGGLGEQYF. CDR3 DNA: TGTGCCAGCAGCTTTCCCACAGGGGGTCTAGGCGAGCAGTACTTC.

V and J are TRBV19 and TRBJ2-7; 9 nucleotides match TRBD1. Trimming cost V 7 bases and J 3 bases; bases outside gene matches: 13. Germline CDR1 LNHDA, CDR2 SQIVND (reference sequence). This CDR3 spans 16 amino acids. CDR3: CASTFSSGQGDYEQYF. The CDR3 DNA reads TGTGCCAGTACCTTCAGCTCGGGACAGGGAGACTACGAGCAGTACTTC.

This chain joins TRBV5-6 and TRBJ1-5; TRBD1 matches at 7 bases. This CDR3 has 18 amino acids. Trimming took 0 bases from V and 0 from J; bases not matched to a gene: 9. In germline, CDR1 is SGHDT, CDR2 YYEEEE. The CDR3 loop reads CASSLGQGLLYSNQPQHF. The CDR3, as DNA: TGTGCCAGCAGCTTGGGACAGGGCCTCCTCTATAGCAATCAGCCCCAGCATTTT.

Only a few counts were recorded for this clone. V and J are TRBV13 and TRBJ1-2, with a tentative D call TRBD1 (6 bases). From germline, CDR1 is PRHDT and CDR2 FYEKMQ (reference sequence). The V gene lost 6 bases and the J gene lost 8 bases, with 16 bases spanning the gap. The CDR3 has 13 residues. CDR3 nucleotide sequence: TGTGCCAGCAGTAACAGGGCCGCCGGGGGCTACACCTTC. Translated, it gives CASSNRAAGGYTF.

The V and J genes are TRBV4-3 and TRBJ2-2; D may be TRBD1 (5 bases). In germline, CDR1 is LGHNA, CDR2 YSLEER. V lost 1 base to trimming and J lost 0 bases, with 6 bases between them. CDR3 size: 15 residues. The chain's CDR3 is CASSQGTTNTGELFF. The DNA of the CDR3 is TGCGCCAGCAGCCAAGGGACAACGAACACCGGGGAGCTGTTTTTT.

The CDR3 DNA reads TGTGCCAGCAATCGAGAGTCGGGGGATACGCAGTATTTT. It specifies CASNRESGDTQYF. The chain carries TRBV2 and TRBJ2-3, with D perhaps TRBD2 (5 bases). Looked up from germline, CDR1 is SNHLY and CDR2 is FYNNEI. The V gene lost 7 bases and the J gene lost 6 bases, with 14 bases spanning the gap. The CDR3 loop spans 13 amino acids. Filled out from reference TRBV2 and TRBJ2-3, the complete variable domain reads EPEVTQTPSHQVTQMGQEVILRCVPISNHLYFYWYRQILGQKVEFLVSFYNNEISEKSEIFDDQFSVERPDGSNFTLKIRSTKLEDSAMYFCASNRESGDTQYFGPGTRLTVL.

This CDR3 reads CASRKGRTSYEQYF. CDR3 nucleotide sequence: TGTGCCAGCAGAAAGGGGCGCACGTCCTACGAGCAGTACTTC. V gene TRBV28 combines with J gene TRBJ2-7; the D gene is possibly TRBD1 (5 bases). V was shortened by 6 bases and J by 1 base, with 13 bases between the two germline ends. Germline loops: CDR1 MDHEN, CDR2 SYDVKM. The CDR3 contains 14 residues.

The DNA of the CDR3 is TGTGCCAGCAGTGCCTCGGGGGGGAGGACTGAAGCTTTCTTT. Amino acid sequence: CASSASGGRTEAFF. The J gene is TRBJ1-1, the V gene TRBV25-1, with a possible D match to TRBD1 (5 bases). Germline CDR1 reads MGHDK; CDR2 reads SYGVNS. The length of the CDR3 is 14 residues. Trimming took off 4 bases at V and 5 bases at J, with 14 bases between the two ends.

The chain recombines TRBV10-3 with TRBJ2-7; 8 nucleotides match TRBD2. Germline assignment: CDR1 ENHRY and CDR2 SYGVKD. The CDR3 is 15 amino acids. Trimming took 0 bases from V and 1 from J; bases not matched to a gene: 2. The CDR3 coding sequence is TGTGCCATCAGTGAGTCATTAGCGGGGTCCTACGAGCAGTACTTC. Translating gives CAISESLAGSYEQYF.

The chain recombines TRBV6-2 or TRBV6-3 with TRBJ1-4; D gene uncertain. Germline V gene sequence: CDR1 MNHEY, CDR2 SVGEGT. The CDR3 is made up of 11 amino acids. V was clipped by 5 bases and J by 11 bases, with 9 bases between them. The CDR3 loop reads CASSGGSKLFF. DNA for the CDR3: TGTGCCAGCAGTGGAGGGAGTAAACTGTTTTTT.

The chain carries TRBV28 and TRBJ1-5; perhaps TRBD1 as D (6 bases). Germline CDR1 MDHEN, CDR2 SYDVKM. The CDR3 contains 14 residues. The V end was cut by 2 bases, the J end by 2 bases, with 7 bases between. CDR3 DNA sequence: TGTGCCAGCAGTTTACACAGGGGCAATCAGCCCCAGCATTTT. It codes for CASSLHRGNQPQHF.

In nucleotides, the CDR3 is TGTGCCAGCAGCTTAGCACAGGGGAATGAAAAACTGTTTTTT. It translates to CASSLAQGNEKLFF. This rearrangement joins TRBV7-9 to TRBJ1-4; 7 positions match TRBD1. V was clipped by 0 bases and J by 5 bases; unmatched bases: 0. The V gene's germline CDR1 is SEHNR and CDR2 FQNEAQ (reference sequence). The CDR3 has 14 residues.

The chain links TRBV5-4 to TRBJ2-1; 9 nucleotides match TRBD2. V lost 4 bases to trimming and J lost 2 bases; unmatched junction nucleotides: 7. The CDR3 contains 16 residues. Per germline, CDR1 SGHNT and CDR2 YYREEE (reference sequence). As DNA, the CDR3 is TGTGCCAGCAGCAATAGCGGGAGTAGACCCTACAATGAGCAGTTCTTC. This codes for CASSNSGSRPYNEQFF.

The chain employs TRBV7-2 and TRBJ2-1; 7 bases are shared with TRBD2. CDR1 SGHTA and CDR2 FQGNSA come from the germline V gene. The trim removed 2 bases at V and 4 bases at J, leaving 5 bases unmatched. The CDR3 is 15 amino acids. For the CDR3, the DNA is TGTGCCAGCAGCTTAATTGGGACTAATTACAATGAGCAGTTCTTC. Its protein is CASSLIGTNYNEQFF.

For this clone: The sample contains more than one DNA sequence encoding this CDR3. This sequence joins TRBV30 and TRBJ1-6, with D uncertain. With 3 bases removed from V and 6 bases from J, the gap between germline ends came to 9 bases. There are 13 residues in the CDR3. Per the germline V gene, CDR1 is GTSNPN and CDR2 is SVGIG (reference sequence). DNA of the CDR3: TGTGCCTGGAGGAACTTAATTAATTCACCCCTCCACTTT. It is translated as CAWRNLINSPLHF.

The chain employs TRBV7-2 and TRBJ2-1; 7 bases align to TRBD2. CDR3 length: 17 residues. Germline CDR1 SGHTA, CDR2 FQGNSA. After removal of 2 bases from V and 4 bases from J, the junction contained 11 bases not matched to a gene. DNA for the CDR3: TGTGCCAGCAGCTTATCTCGTGGTCTAGCGGTTTACAATGAGCAGTTCTTC. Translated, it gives CASSLSRGLAVYNEQFF.

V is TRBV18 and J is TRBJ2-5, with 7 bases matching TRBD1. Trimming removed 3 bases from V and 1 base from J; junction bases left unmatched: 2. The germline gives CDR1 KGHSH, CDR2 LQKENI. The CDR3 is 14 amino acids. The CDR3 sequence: CASSPGQTQETQYF. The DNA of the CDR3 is TGTGCCAGCTCACCGGGACAGACCCAAGAGACCCAGTACTTC.

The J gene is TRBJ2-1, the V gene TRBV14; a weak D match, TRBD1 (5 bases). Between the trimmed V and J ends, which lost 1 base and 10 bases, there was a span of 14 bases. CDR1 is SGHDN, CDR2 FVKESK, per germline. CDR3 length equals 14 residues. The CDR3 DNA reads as TGTGCCAGCAGCCAAGGGTTTGCAGGGATCGAGCAGTTCTTC. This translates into CASSQGFAGIEQFF.

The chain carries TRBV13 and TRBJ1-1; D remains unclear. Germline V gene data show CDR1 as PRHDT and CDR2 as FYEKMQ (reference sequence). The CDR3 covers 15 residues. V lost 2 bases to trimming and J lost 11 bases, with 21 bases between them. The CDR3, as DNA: TGTGCCAGCAGCTTAACCGTAAATGAGGCAGCTAGGGCTTTCTTT. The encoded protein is CASSLTVNEAARAFF.